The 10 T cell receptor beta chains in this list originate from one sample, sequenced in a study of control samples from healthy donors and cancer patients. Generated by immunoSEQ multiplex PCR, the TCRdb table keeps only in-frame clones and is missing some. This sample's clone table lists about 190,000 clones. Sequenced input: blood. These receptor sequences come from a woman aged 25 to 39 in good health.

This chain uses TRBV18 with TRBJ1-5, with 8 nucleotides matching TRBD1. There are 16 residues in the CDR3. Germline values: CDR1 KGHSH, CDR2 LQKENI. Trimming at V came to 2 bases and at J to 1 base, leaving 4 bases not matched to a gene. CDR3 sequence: CASSPYGTGSNQPQHF. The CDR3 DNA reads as TGTGCCAGCTCACCATATGGGACAGGAAGCAATCAGCCCCAGCATTTT.

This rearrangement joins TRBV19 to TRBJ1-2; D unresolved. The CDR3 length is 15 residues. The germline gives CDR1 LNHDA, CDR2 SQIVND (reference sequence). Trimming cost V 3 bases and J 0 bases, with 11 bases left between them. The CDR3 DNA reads TGTGCCAGTAGTATGGGGAGGACTCCTAACTATGGCTACACCTTC. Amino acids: CASSMGRTPNYGYTF.

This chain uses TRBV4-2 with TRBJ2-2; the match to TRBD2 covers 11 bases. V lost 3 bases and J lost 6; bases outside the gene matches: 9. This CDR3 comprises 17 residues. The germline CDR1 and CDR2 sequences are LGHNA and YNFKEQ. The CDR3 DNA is TGTGCCAGCAGCCAGGAAACTAGCGGGGGTGGGGCCGGGGAGCTGTTTTTT. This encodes CASSQETSGGGAGELFF.

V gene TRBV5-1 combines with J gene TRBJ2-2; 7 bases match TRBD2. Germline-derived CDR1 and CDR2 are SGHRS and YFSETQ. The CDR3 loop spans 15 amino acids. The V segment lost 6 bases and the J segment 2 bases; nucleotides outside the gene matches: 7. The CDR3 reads CASILSSGNTGELFF. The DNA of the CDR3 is TGCGCCAGCATTTTATCTAGCGGCAACACCGGGGAGCTGTTTTTT.

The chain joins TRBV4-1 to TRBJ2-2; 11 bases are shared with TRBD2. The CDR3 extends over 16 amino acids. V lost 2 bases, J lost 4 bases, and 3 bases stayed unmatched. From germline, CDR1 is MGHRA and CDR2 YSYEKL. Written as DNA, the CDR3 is TGCGCCAGCAGCCAAATAGCGGGGGGGAGCACCGGGGAGCTGTTTTTT. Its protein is CASSQIAGGSTGELFF.

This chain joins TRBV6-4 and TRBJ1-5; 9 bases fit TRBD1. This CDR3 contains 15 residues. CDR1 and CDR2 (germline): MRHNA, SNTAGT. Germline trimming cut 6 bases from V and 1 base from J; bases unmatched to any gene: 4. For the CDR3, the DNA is TGTGCCAGCAGCCAGACAGGGGGAAGCAATCAGCCCCAGCATTTT. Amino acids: CASSQTGGSNQPQHF.

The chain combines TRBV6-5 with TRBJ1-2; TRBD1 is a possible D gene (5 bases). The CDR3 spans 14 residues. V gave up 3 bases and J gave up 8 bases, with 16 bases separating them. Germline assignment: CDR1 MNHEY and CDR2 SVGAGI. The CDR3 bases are TGTGCCAGCAGTTATCCCGGGACGGAGTCAGGCTACACCTTC. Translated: CASSYPGTESGYTF.

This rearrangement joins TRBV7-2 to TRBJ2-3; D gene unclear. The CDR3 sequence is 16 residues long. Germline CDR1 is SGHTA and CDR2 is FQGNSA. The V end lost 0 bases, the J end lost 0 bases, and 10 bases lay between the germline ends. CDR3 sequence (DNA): TGTGCCAGCAGCTTAGCGGCGGCGGCTAGCACAGATACGCAGTATTTT. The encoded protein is CASSLAAAASTDTQYF.

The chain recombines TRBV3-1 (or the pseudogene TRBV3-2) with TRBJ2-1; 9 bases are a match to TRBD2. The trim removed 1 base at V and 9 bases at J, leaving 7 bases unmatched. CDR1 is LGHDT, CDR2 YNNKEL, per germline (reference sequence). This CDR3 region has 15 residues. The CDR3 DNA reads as TGTGCCAGCAGCCAAGCTGGTAGCGGGGGACGTGAGCAGTTCTTC. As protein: CASSQAGSGGREQFF.

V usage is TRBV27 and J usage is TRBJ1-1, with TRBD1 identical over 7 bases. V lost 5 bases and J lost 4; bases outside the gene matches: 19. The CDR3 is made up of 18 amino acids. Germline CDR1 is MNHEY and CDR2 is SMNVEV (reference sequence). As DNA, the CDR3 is TGTGCCAGCAGTCCCCGTTTAGACAGGGATATTCGTCGCACTGAAGCTTTCTTT. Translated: CASSPRLDRDIRRTEAFF.